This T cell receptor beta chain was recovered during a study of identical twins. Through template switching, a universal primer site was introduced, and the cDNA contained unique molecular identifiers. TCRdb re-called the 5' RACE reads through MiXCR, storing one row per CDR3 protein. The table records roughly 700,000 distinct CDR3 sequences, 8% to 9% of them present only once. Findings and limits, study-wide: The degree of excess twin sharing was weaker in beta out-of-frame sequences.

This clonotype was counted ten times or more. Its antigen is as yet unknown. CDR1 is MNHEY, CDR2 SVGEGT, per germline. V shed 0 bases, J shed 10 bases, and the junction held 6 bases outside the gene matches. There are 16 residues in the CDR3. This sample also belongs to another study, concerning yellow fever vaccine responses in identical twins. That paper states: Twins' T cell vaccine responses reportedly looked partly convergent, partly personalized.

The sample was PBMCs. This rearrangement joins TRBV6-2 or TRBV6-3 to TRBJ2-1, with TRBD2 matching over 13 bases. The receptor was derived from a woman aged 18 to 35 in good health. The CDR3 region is CASSYSRLAGGPEQFF. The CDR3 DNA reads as TGTGCCAGCAGTTACTCTAGACTAGCGGGAGGCCCGGAGCAGTTCTTC.